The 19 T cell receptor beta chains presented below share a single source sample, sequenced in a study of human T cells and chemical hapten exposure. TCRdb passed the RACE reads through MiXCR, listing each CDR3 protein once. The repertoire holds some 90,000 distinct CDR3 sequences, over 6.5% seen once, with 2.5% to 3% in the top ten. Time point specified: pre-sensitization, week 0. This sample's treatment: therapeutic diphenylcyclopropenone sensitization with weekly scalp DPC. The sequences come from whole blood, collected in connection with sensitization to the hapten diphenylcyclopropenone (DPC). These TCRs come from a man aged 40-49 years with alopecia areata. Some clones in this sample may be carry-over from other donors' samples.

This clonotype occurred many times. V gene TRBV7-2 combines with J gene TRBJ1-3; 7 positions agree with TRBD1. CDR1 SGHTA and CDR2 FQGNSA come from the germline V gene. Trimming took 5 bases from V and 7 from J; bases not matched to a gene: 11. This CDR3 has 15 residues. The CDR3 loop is CASSARGTLANTIYF. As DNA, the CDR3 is TGTGCCAGCAGCGCCAGGGGGACTTTGGCTAACACCATATATTTT.

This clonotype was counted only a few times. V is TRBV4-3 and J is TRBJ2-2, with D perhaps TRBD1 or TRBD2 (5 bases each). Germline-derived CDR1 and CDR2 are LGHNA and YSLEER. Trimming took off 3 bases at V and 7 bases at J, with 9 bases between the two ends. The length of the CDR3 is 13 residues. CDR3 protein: CASSHRDGGELFF. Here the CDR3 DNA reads TGCGCCAGCAGCCACAGGGACGGCGGGGAGCTGTTTTTT.

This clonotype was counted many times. The CDR3 reads CASSFQGGSPLHF. CDR3 DNA: TGCGCCAGCAGCTTCCAGGGGGGGTCACCCCTCCACTTT. The chain joins TRBV5-1 to TRBJ1-6; 7 nucleotides agree with TRBD1. Germline V gene data show CDR1 as SGHRS and CDR2 as YFSETQ. V lost 2 bases to trimming and J lost 10 bases; unmatched junction nucleotides: 3. The CDR3 is made up of 13 amino acids.

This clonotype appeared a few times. CDR3: CASSLALLNTGELFF. The CDR3 DNA sequence: TGTGCCAGCAGCCTAGCGTTACTGAACACCGGGGAGCTGTTTTTT. The chain recombines TRBV13 with TRBJ2-2; D perhaps matches TRBD2 (6 bases). The CDR3 runs 15 residues. Trimming shortened V by 5 bases and J by 1 base, and 11 bases separated the two germline ends. Germline CDR1 reads PRHDT; CDR2 reads FYEKMQ (reference sequence). The entire variable domain, with the rest obtained from reference TRBV13 and TRBJ2-2, is as follows: AAGVIQSPRHLIKEKRETATLKCYPIPRHDTVYWYQQGPGQDPQFLISFYEKMQSDKGSIPDRFSAQQFSDYHSELNMSSLELGDSALYFCASSLALLNTGELFFGEGSRLTVL.

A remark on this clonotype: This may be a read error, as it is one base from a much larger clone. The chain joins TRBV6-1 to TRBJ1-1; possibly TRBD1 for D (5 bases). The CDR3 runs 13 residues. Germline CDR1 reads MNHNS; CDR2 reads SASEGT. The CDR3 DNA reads TGTGCCAGCAGCCCGCCGGGGCCACCCGAAGCTCTCTTT. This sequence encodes CASSPPGPPEALF.

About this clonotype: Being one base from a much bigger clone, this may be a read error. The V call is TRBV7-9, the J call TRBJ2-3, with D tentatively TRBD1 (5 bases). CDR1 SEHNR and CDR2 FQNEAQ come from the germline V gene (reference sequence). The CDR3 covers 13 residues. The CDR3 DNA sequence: TGTGCCAGCAGACCGGACAACACAGAAACGCAGTATTTT. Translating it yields CASRPDNTETQYF.

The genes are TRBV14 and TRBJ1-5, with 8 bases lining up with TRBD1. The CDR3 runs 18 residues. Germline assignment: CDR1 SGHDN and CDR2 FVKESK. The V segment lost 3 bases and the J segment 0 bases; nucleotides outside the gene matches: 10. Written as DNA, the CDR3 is TGTGCCAGCAGCCAGCAGGCGCAGACAGGGGATAGCAATCAGCCCCAGCATTTT. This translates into CASSQQAQTGDSNQPQHF.

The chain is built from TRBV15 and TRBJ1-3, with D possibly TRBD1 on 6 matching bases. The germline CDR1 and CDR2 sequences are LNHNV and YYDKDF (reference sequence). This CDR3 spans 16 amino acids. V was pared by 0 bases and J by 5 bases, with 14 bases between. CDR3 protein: CATSRDYNRDRNTIYF. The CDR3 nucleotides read TGTGCCACCAGCAGAGATTATAACCGGGACAGAAACACCATATATTTT.

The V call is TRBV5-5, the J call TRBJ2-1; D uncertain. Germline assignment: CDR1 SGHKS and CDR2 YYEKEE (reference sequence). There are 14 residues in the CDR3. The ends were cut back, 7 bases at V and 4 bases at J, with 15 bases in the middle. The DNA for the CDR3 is TGTGCCAGCGGATTAACCTACGGTTACAATGAGCAGTTCTTC. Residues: CASGLTYGYNEQFF.

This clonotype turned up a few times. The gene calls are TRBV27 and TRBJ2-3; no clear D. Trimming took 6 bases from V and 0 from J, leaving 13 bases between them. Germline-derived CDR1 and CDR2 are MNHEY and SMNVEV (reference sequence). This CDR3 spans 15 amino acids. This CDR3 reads CASRKGFTSTDTQYF. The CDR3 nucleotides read TGTGCCAGCAGGAAGGGCTTTACTAGCACAGATACGCAGTATTTT.

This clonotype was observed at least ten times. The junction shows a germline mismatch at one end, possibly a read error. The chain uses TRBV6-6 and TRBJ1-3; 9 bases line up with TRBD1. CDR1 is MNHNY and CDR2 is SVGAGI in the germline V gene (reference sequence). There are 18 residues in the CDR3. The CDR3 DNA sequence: TGTGCCAGCAGCTACTTCGCCGGGACAGGGAACTCCGGAAACACCATATATTTT. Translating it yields CASSYFAGTGNSGNTIYF.

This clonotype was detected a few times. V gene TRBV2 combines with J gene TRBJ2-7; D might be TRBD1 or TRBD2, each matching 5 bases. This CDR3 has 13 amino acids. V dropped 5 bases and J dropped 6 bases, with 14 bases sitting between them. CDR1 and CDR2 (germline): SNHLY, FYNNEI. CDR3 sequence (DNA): TGTGCCAGCAGTTTAGGGACCCGAGGCGAGCAGTACGTC. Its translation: CASSLGTRGEQYV.

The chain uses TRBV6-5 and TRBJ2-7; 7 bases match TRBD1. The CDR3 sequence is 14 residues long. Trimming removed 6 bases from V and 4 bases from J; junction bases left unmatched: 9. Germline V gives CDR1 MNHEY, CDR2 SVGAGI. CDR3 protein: CASRRRAGGYEQYV. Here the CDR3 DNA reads TGTGCCAGCAGGCGAAGGGCAGGGGGTTACGAGCAGTACGTC.

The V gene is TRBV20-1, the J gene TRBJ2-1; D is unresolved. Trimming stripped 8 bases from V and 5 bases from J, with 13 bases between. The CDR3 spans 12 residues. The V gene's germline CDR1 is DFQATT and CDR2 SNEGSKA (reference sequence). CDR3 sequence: CSIRWIHNEQFF. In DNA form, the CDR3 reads TGCAGTATCCGCTGGATCCACAATGAGCAGTTCTTC.

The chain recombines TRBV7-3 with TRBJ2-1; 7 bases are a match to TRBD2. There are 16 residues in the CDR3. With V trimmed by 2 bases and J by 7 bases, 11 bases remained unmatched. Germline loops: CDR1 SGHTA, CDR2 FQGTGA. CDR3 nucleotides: TGTGCCAGCAGCTTATATAGACTAGCCGACGATAATGAGCAGTTCTTC. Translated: CASSLYRLADDNEQFF.

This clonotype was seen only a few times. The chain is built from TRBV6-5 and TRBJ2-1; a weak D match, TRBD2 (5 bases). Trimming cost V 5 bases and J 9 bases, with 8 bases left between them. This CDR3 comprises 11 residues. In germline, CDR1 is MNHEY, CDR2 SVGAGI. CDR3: CASSVRGEQFF. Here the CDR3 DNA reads TGTGCCAGCAGTGTTCGGGGTGAGCAGTTCTTC.

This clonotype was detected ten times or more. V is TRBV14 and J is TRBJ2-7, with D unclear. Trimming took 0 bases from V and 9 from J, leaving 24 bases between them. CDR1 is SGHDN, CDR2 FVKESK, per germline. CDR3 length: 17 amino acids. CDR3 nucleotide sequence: TGTGCCAGCAGCCAAGATCGGTCGGATTCGCTATTAAACGGGCAGTACTTC. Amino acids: CASSQDRSDSLLNGQYF. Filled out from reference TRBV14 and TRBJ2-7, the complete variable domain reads EAGVTQFPSHSVIEKGQTVTLRCDPISGHDNLYWYRRVMGKEIKFLLHFVKESKQDESGMPNNRFLAERTGGTYSTLKVQPAELEDSGVYFCASSQDRSDSLLNGQYFGPGTRLTVT.

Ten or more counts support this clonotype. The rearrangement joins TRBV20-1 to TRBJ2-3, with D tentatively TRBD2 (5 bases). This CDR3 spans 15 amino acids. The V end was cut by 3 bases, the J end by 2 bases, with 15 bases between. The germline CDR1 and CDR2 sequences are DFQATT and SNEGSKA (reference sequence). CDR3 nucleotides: TGCAGTGCTAGTTCCCCAGCGGCCATCACAGATACGCAGTATTTT. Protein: CSASSPAAITDTQYF.

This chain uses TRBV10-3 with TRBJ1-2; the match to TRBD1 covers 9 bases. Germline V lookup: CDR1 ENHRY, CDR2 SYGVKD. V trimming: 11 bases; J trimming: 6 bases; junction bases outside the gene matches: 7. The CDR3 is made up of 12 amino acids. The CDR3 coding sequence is TGTGCCTCGACGGGACAGGGAAATGGCTACACCTTC. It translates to CASTGQGNGYTF.